The 17 T cell receptor beta chains reported below all come from one sample, sequenced in a study of blood T cell repertoires in COVID-19. Repertoires were generated with immunoSEQ multiplex PCR, while TCRdb's copy carries only in-frame clones and drops some. The sample contains around 210,000 clones, around 80% of which appear only once. Input material: peripheral blood. The source is a woman between 70 and 85 years old with acute or convalescent COVID-19.

The J gene is TRBJ2-7, the V gene TRBV5-1, with D hard to call. With 2 bases removed from V and 9 bases from J, the gap between germline ends came to 12 bases. The CDR3 has 12 residues. CDR1 SGHRS and CDR2 YFSETQ come from the germline V gene. CDR3 DNA sequence: TGCGCCAGCAGCTTCGGTTACGAGCGGCAGTACTTC. Its translation: CASSFGYERQYF.

The chain joins TRBV5-1 to TRBJ2-1; TRBD2 agrees at 14 bases. Germline V gene data show CDR1 as SGHRS and CDR2 as YFSETQ. V trimming: 1 base; J trimming: 0 bases; junction bases outside the gene matches: 6. The CDR3 has 19 residues. The CDR3 loop reads CASSLYGTSGSSSYNEQFF. In DNA, the CDR3 is TGCGCCAGCAGCTTGTATGGGACTAGCGGGAGTAGCTCCTACAATGAGCAGTTCTTC.

J is TRBJ1-3 and V is TRBV21-1; TRBD1 is the table's D call and was not checked against the DNA. TRBV21-1 is tagged as a pseudogene. The CDR3 has 18 residues. CDR3 residues: CASSKAARQFFSGNTIYF. The CDR3 DNA reads as TGTGCCAGCAGCAAAGCCGCTAGACAGTTCTTTTCTGGAAACACCATATATTTT.

The CDR3 nucleotides are TGTGCCTGGGAAACCGGGACTAGCGGGAATCTAGCCCAAGAGACCCAGTACTTC. Amino acid sequence: CAWETGTSGNLAQETQYF. The chain is built from TRBV30 and TRBJ2-5; 13 nucleotides match TRBD2. Trimming removed 5 bases from V and 1 base from J; junction bases left unmatched: 13. In germline, CDR1 is GTSNPN, CDR2 SVGIG (reference sequence). The CDR3 loop spans 18 amino acids.

Only one count was recorded for this clone. This chain joins TRBV2 and TRBJ2-1, with D perhaps matching TRBD2 (5 bases). With 6 bases removed from V and 10 bases from J, the gap between germline ends came to 10 bases. Germline-derived CDR1 and CDR2 are SNHLY and FYNNEI. The CDR3 has 11 amino acids. Here the CDR3 reads CASRYSEEQFF. The DNA for the CDR3 is TGTGCCAGCAGGTATAGCGAAGAGCAGTTCTTC.

This chain links TRBV6-5 with TRBJ2-5; possibly TRBD1 for D (6 bases). CDR1 MNHEY and CDR2 SVGAGI come from the germline V gene. This CDR3 region has 15 residues. The germline V and J ends were trimmed by 5 bases and 5 bases, with 18 bases remaining between them. The CDR3 spells CASSRQVAGPETQYF. The CDR3 DNA sequence: TGTGCCAGCAGTCGACAGGTTGCCGGGCCGGAGACCCAGTACTTC.

The rearrangement joins TRBV3-1 (or the pseudogene TRBV3-2) to TRBJ1-5; D is unclear. The CDR3 has 13 amino acids. Germline V CDR1 and CDR2: LGHDT, YNNKEL (reference sequence). V lost 1 base, J lost 2 bases, and 3 bases lay in between. DNA for the CDR3: TGTGCCAGCAGCCAAGTAGGCAATCAGCCCCAGCATTTT. Its protein is CASSQVGNQPQHF.

The sample holds a few counts of this clone. The chain couples TRBV18 to TRBJ2-7; 8 bases are shared with TRBD1. Germline V lookup: CDR1 KGHSH, CDR2 LQKENI. There are 15 residues in the CDR3. With 1 base clipped from V and 5 bases from J, the junction kept 7 bases outside the gene matches. The CDR3 loop reads CASSPLAGQGHEQYF. CDR3 in DNA: TGTGCCAGCTCACCACTCGCCGGACAGGGCCACGAGCAGTACTTC.

The chain joins TRBV10-3 to TRBJ1-1; D uncertain. Germline CDR1 ENHRY, CDR2 SYGVKD. The germline V and J ends were trimmed by 7 bases and 1 base, with 13 bases remaining between them. This CDR3 spans 14 amino acids. CDR3 DNA sequence: TGTGCCATCACCGAGAGGAGGGAGAACACTGAAGCTTTCTTT. Residues: CAITERRENTEAFF.

The chain employs TRBV11-2 and TRBJ2-3; no firm D call. This CDR3 spans 14 amino acids. Germline CDR1 is SGHAT and CDR2 is FQNNGV. V was trimmed by 5 bases and J by 2 bases, leaving 11 bases between them. The CDR3 spells CASSPGTLTDTQYF. The CDR3 bases are TGTGCCAGCAGCCCAGGCACCCTCACAGATACGCAGTATTTT.

The chain carries TRBV27 and TRBJ2-7; 7 bases are a match to TRBD1. Germline values: CDR1 MNHEY, CDR2 SMNVEV (reference sequence). The CDR3 runs 14 residues. V was pared by 5 bases and J by 2 bases, with 6 bases of the junction left unmatched. This CDR3 is CASSGLQGPYEQYF. CDR3 coding DNA: TGTGCCAGCAGTGGGTTACAGGGGCCCTACGAGCAGTACTTC.

This clone was detected a few times. V and J are TRBV30 and TRBJ1-6, with D possibly TRBD1 on 5 matching bases. This CDR3 has 15 residues. CDR1 GTSNPN and CDR2 SVGIG come from the germline V gene (reference sequence). With 0 bases removed from V and 7 bases from J, the gap between germline ends came to 13 bases. In DNA form, the CDR3 reads TGTGCCTGGAGTGTAGGGGCAGGGCCCAATTCACCCCTCCACTTT. This encodes CAWSVGAGPNSPLHF.

This chain uses TRBV14 with TRBJ1-1; possible D gene TRBD1, 5 bases. V was cut by 1 base and J by 2 bases, with 14 bases left in between. CDR1 is SGHDN and CDR2 is FVKESK in the germline V gene. The CDR3 covers 16 residues. CDR3 nucleotide sequence: TGTGCCAGCAGCCAAGCCGGCGGGGCCTTAAACACTGAAGCTTTCTTT. Translating gives CASSQAGGALNTEAFF. The full variable domain, its missing parts supplied by reference TRBV14 and TRBJ1-1, is EAGVTQFPSHSVIEKGQTVTLRCDPISGHDNLYWYRRVMGKEIKFLLHFVKESKQDESGMPNNRFLAERTGGTYSTLKVQPAELEDSGVYFCASSQAGGALNTEAFFGQGTRLTVV.

This chain connects TRBV10-3 to TRBJ1-1; TRBD1 is a possible D gene (5 bases). The CDR3 totals 14 residues. Trimming shortened V by 8 bases and J by 3 bases, and 16 bases separated the two germline ends. Germline CDR1 ENHRY, CDR2 SYGVKD. Here the CDR3 DNA reads TGTGCCATCTCCGAGGGACTACGGGACACTGAAGCTTTCTTT. This codes for CAISEGLRDTEAFF.

This chain uses TRBV6-2 or TRBV6-3 with TRBJ2-1; TRBD1 matches at 7 bases. The germline CDR1 and CDR2 sequences are MNHEY and SVGEGT. This CDR3 region has 14 residues. V lost 4 bases and J lost 9; bases outside the gene matches: 9. This chain's CDR3 is CASSWTGTLSEQFF. For the CDR3, the DNA is TGTGCCAGCAGTTGGACAGGTACTCTAAGTGAGCAGTTCTTC.

The chain couples TRBV9 to TRBJ2-5; the match to TRBD2 covers 13 bases. Germline V gives CDR1 SGDLS, CDR2 YYNGEE. The CDR3 is made up of 16 amino acids. Trimming removed 3 bases from V and 5 bases from J; junction bases left unmatched: 7. Here the CDR3 reads CASSARTSGSLETQYF. As DNA, the CDR3 is TGTGCCAGCAGCGCCCGGACTAGCGGGAGTTTGGAGACCCAGTACTTC.

V gene TRBV12-3 or TRBV12-4 combines with J gene TRBJ2-7; a possible D gene is TRBD1 (6 bases). The CDR3 has 12 residues. V lost 9 bases and J 4 bases, leaving 13 bases between the germline ends. The CDR3 sequence is CASLSRGYEQYF. The CDR3 DNA follows: TGTGCCAGTCTCTCGAGGGGGTACGAGCAGTACTTC.